This T cell receptor (beta chain) was sequenced during a study of response to subunit inactivated influenza vaccine. Regarding the study as a whole: Authors suggested each seasonal influenza vaccination recruits few new T cells.

Germline loops: CDR1 SGHRS, CDR2 YFSETQ. CDR3 length: 14 residues. Trimming removed 0 bases at V and 10 bases at J, with 14 bases between. With regard to this clonotype: What it binds is not known.

One entry per CDR3 protein results from TCRdb running MiXCR on the RT-PCR reads. This sample has fewer than 400,000 distinct CDR3 sequences, with just over 20% found just once. This TCR derives from a man in his fifties or sixties who received an inactivated influenza vaccine. V usage is TRBV5-1 and J usage is TRBJ2-1; D gene ambiguous. Material: PBMCs from blood, obtained 21 months after vaccination. CDR3 amino acids: CASSLEGHGIEQFF. The CDR3 nucleotides are TGCGCCAGCAGCTTGGAAGGGCATGGAATCGAGCAGTTCTTC.